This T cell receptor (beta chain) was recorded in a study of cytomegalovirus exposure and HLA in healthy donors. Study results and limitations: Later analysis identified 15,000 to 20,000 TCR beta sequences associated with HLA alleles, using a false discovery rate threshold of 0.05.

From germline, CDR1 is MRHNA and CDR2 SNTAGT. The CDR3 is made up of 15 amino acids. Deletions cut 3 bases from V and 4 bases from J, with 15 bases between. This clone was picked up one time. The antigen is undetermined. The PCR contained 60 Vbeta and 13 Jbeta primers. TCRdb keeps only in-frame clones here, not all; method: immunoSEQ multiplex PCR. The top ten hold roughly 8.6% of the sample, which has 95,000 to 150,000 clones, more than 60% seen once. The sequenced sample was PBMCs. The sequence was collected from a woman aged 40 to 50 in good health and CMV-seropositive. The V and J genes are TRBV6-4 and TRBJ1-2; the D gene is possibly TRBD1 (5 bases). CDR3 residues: CASSDGPGKVYGYTF. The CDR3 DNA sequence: TGTGCCAGCAGTGATGGGCCAGGGAAAGTCTATGGCTACACCTTC.